The clone carrying this TCR beta chain was recorded once. Other DNA sequences of this sample code for an identical CDR3. CDR3 length: 11 residues. Germline V gene data show CDR1 as KGHSH and CDR2 as LQKENI. The V end lost 3 bases, the J end lost 6 bases, and 4 bases lay between the germline ends. This entry comes from a study of shared clonotypes between healthy human individuals. Here immunoSEQ multiplex PCR was the method, and the copy in TCRdb shows in-frame clones only, minus some. The table has approximately 2.1 million clones, roughly 93% seen once; the top ten hold under 0.45%. The clonotype was recovered from a young man in good health. Some clones in this sample may be carry-over from other donors' samples. This chain uses TRBV18 with TRBJ2-3; D remains ambiguous. The sample consisted of naive CD4+ T cells from PBMCs. Indicated subset: CD45RA+ positively selected. CDR3 region: CASSPSDTQYF. The CDR3 DNA sequence: TGTGCCAGCTCACCCTCGGATACGCAGTATTTT.